A selection of T cell receptor beta chains follows, all from one sample in a study of chemoradiotherapy in HPV16-positive cancers. The repertoire was sequenced with immunoSEQ multiplex PCR; TCRdb's copy has only in-frame clones and lacks some. This table holds about 22,000 clones, 80% to 95% found once. Sequencing was performed on blood, taken from a patient who underwent chemoradiotherapy. The source of these receptors is a human donor with HPV-associated anogenital cancer. CDR3s include the opening cysteine and the closing phenylalanine or tryptophan. The order of the fields is D gene, clone size, J gene, V gene, CDR3 DNA, CDR3 protein. The D gene is left open where the match is weak. Expanded clones get a size class; other rows say once, few or many, or leave the size out.

NA	NA	TRBJ2-1	TRBV7-3	TGTGCCAGCAGCTTAAACAGCGCCTACAATGAGCAGTTCTTC	CASSLNSAYNEQFF
NA	NA	TRBJ2-5	TRBV6-6	TGTGCCAGCAGTTACTCCGCGGGGCAAGAGACCCAGTACTTC	CASSYSAGQETQYF
NA	NA	TRBJ2-5	TRBV23-1	TGCGCCAGCAGCTTGGTTCGCCAAGAGACCCAGTACTTC	CASSLVRQETQYF
NA	NA	TRBJ1-2	TRBV6-5	TGTGCCAGCAGCCTCTCCGCCAGACGAAACTATGGCTACACCTTC	CASSLSARRNYGYTF
NA	once	TRBJ1-1	TRBV9	TGTGCCAGCAGCGTAGGGGCAGACTCCACTGAAGCTTTCTTT	CASSVGADSTEAFF
TRBD2	NA	TRBJ2-3	TRBV4-2	TGTGCCAGCAGCCAAGATCCCTCTAGCGGGGCAGATACGCAGTATTTT	CASSQDPSSGADTQYF
TRBD1	NA	TRBJ1-5	TRBV18	TGTGCCAGCTCACCTAGCAGGGGGGAAAATCAGCCCCAGCATTTT	CASSPSRGENQPQHF
NA	NA	TRBJ2-6	TRBV7-3	TGTGCCAGCAGCCCCCGCCTCAATCCTGGGGCCAACGTCCTGACTTTC	CASSPRLNPGANVLTF
NA	NA	TRBJ2-4	TRBV15	TGTGCCACCAGCAGAGATAACGGTAAAAACATTCAGTACTTC	CATSRDNGKNIQYF
NA	NA	TRBJ1-3	TRBV5-1	TGCGCCAGCAGCCCGGGACCCAGCACGTCTGGAAACACCATATATTTT	CASSPGPSTSGNTIYF
NA	NA	TRBJ2-1	TRBV7-2	TGTGCCAGCAGCTTAACTCTCTGGGGGCATGAGCAGTTCTTC	CASSLTLWGHEQFF
NA	NA	TRBJ1-5	TRBV30	TGTGCCTGGAGTCCTATGTACTTGGGCTCTTTCTTTAATCAGCCCCAGCATTTT	CAWSPMYLGSFFNQPQHF
TRBD2	NA	TRBJ2-7	TRBV27	TGTGCCAGCAGTTTATCGAGGCTAGCGGGGGCGCAGTACTTC	CASSLSRLAGAQYF
NA	NA	TRBJ1-4	TRBV18	TGTGCCAGCTCACGCCCGGAGGGGGATGAAAAACTGTTTTTT	CASSRPEGDEKLFF
NA	NA	TRBJ1-2	TRBV19	TGTGCCAGTAGTATCAGGGGAGGAATCTATGGCTACACCTTC	CASSIRGGIYGYTF
NA	NA	TRBJ2-7	TRBV7-3	TGTGCCAGCAGCTTAATGCGGGGCTACGAGCAGTACTTC	CASSLMRGYEQYF
TRBD2	NA	TRBJ2-3	TRBV7-9	TGTGCCAGCAGCTCAAGGACTAGCGGGAACTATCCAGATACGCAGTATTTT	CASSSRTSGNYPDTQYF
NA	NA	TRBJ2-7	TRBV18	TGTGCCAGCTCACCGTTGGACACAGGGAGCAACGAGCAGTACTTC	CASSPLDTGSNEQYF
NA	NA	TRBJ2-2	TRBV7-3	TGTGCCAGCAGCTTAACGAGCCCCGGGGAGCTGTTTTTT	CASSLTSPGELFF
NA	NA	TRBJ1-5	TRBV28	TGTGCCAGCAGTTTAGAGGGGGGCAATCAGCCCCAGCATTTT	CASSLEGGNQPQHF
TRBD1	NA	TRBJ1-2	TRBV18	TGTGCCAGCTCACCCCAAGGGACAGGGTATTTGGGCTACACCTTC	CASSPQGTGYLGYTF
TRBD2	NA	TRBJ2-7	TRBV9	TGTGCCAGCAGCGTAGATGGCAGCGGGGGCCAGTACGAGCAGTACTTC	CASSVDGSGGQYEQYF
NA	NA	TRBJ2-1	TRBV7-9	TGTGCCAGCAGCTTGCTTCTCGGCTATGAGCAGTTCTTC	CASSLLLGYEQFF
NA	NA	TRBJ2-3	TRBV7-8	TGTGCCAGCAGCCCCGGGGTATCTAGCACAGATACGCAGTATTTT	CASSPGVSSTDTQYF
NA	NA	TRBJ1-1	TRBV18	TGTGCCAGCTCAGAAGGTTTAAACACTGAAGCTTTCTTT	CASSEGLNTEAFF
NA	NA	TRBJ1-1	TRBV11-3	TGTGCCAGCAGCTTAGGCTCACTGAACACTGAAGCTTTCTTT	CASSLGSLNTEAFF
TRBD2	NA	TRBJ2-5	TRBV5-1	TGCGCCAGCAGCTCCTCAGGGAGGGGTGGAGAGACCCAGTACTTC	CASSSSGRGGETQYF
NA	NA	TRBJ1-2	TRBV6-6	TGTGCCAGCAGTTACGGACCGCTCTCTATTGGCTACACCTTC	CASSYGPLSIGYTF
NA	NA	TRBJ2-7	TRBV29-1	TGCAGCGTCGTACCGGGGACGAACGAGCAGTACTTC	CSVVPGTNEQYF
TRBD1	NA	TRBJ2-3	TRBV28	TGTGCCAGCAGTCCCCCGGGACAGGGGGGATCAGATACGCAGTATTTT	CASSPPGQGGSDTQYF
NA	few	TRBJ2-3	TRBV4-3	TGCGCCAGCAGCCAAGGATTTGGGAGAGCAACAGATACGCAGTATTTT	CASSQGFGRATDTQYF
TRBD1	few	TRBJ1-4	TRBV18	TGTGCCAGCTCACCCCCGACCTACAGGGGGCTTCTGTTTTTT	CASSPPTYRGLLFF
TRBD1	NA	TRBJ1-5	TRBV28	TGTGCCAGCAGTTCGAGGGGTTGGACAGGGGATCAGCCCCAGCATTTT	CASSSRGWTGDQPQHF
NA	NA	TRBJ2-1	TRBV7-9	TGTGCCAGCAGTCACTCCTTTGGGGGATCCTACAATGAGCAGTTCTTC	CASSHSFGGSYNEQFF
NA	NA	TRBJ1-1	TRBV10-3	TGTGCCATCAGTGATTTACTGAAGAACACTGAAGCTTTCTTT	CAISDLLKNTEAFF
NA	NA	TRBJ2-5	TRBV6-4	TGTGCCAGCAGTGACTCGAGATGCGGTAGCCGCCCTCGGGAGACCCAGTACTTC	CASSDSRCGSRPRETQYF
NA	NA	TRBJ1-2	TRBV11-2	TGTGCCAGCAGCTTAGAATTCGACAGCAACTATGGCTACACCTTC	CASSLEFDSNYGYTF
NA	NA	TRBJ1-4	TRBV11-2	TGTGCCAGCAGCTATGACGAAAAACTGTTTTTT	CASSYDEKLFF
NA	NA	TRBJ1-5	TRBV5-8	TGTGCCAGCAGCTTGGGGGGGCAACGCAATCAGCCCCAGCATTTT	CASSLGGQRNQPQHF
NA	NA	TRBJ2-3	TRBV9	TGTGCCAGCAGCGTAGTACCTAGATCAACAGATACGCAGTATTTT	CASSVVPRSTDTQYF
TRBD1	NA	TRBJ2-2	TRBV2	TGTGCCAGCAGTTCGTTTCAGGACAGGGGGCGTACCGGGGAGCTGTTTTTT	CASSSFQDRGRTGELFF
NA	NA	TRBJ2-5	TRBV29-1	TGCAGCGGGATGGAGGGATCAAGACAAGAGACCCAGTACTTC	CSGMEGSRQETQYF
NA	NA	TRBJ2-5	TRBV7-2	TGTGCCAGCAGCTCAGGGTACGAGACCCAGTACTTC	CASSSGYETQYF
NA	NA	TRBJ1-4	TRBV4-3	TGCGCCAGCAGCCAAGCGGGGGGACTGAATAATGAAAAACTGTTTTTT	CASSQAGGLNNEKLFF
NA	NA	TRBJ1-2	TRBV28	TGTGCCAGCAGTTTATTGAGGGGGAAAGGCTACACCTTC	CASSLLRGKGYTF
NA	NA	TRBJ2-3	TRBV7-3	TGTGCCAGCAGCTCGGGTCCAGGAGCAGATACGCAGTATTTT	CASSSGPGADTQYF
NA	NA	TRBJ2-1	TRBV10-2	TGCGCCAGCAGTGCCAGCGGCTCCTACAATGAGCAGTTCTTC	CASSASGSYNEQFF
NA	NA	TRBJ2-7	TRBV5-4	TGTGCCAGCAGCCAGGGACATAGGCTCCACGAGCAGTACTTC	CASSQGHRLHEQYF
NA	NA	TRBJ1-6	TRBV13	TGTGCCAGCAGCTTATCTACTAATTCACCCCTCCACTTT	CASSLSTNSPLHF
TRBD1	NA	TRBJ2-2	TRBV11-3	TGTGCCAGCAGCTTAACAGGGGTTGGTGCCGGGGAGCTGTTTTTT	CASSLTGVGAGELFF
TRBD1	NA	TRBJ2-7	TRBV28	TGTGCCAGCATCCCCCGAGGAGCAGGGGGACGGGGAGAGCAGTACTTC	CASIPRGAGGRGEQYF
NA	NA	TRBJ2-2	TRBV5-6	TGTGCCAGCAGCTTTTTGGGGTGGACCGGGGAGCTGTTTTTT	CASSFLGWTGELFF
NA	NA	TRBJ2-7	TRBV10-3	TGTGCCATCGCTACAGACAAGTACTACGAGCAGTACTTC	CAIATDKYYEQYF
NA	NA	TRBJ2-1	TRBV5-1	TGCGCCAGCAGTGTCCCCGGGAGTACCAATGAGCAGTTCTTC	CASSVPGSTNEQFF
NA	NA	TRBJ2-3	TRBV18	TGTGCCAGCTCACCAGGGGCGGGACAGTCAGATACGCAGTATTTT	CASSPGAGQSDTQYF